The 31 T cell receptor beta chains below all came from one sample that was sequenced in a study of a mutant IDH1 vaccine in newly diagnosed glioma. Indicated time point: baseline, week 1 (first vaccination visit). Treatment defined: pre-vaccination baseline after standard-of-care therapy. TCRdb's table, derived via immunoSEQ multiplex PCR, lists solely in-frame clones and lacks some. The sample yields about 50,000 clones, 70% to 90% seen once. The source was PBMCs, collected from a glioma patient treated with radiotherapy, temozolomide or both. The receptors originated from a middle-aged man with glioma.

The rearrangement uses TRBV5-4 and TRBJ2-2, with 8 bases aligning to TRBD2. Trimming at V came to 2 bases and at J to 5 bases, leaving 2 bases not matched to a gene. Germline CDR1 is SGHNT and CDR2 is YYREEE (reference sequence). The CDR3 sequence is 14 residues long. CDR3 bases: TGTGCCAGCAGCTTCGGCGGGGGGACCGGGGAGCTGTTTTTT. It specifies CASSFGGGTGELFF. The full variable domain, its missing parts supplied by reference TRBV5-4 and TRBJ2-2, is ETGVTQSPTHLIKTRGQQVTLRCSSQSGHNTVSWYQQALGQGPQFIFQYYREEENGRGNFPPRFSGLQFPNYSSELNVNALELDDSALYLCASSFGGGTGELFFGEGSRLTVL.

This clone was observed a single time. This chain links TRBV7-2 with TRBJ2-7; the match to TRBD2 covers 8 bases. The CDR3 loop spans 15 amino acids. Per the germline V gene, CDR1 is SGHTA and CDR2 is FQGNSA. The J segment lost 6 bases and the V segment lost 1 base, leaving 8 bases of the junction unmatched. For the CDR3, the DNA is TGTGCCAGCAGCTTAGTGGCGGGAGGTTCGGTCGAGCAGTACTTC. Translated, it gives CASSLVAGGSVEQYF.

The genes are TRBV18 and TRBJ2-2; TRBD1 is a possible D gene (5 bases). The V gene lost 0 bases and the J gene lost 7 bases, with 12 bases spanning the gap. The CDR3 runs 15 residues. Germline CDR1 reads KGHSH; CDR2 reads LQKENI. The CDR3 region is CASSPPIRADGELFF. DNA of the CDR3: TGTGCCAGCTCACCACCCATCAGGGCGGACGGGGAGCTGTTTTTT.

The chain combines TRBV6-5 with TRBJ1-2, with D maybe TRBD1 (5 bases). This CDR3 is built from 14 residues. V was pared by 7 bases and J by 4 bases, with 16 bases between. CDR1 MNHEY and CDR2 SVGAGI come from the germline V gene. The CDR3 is CASTRDRDVYGYTF. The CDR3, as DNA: TGTGCCAGCACAAGAGACCGGGACGTCTATGGCTACACCTTC.

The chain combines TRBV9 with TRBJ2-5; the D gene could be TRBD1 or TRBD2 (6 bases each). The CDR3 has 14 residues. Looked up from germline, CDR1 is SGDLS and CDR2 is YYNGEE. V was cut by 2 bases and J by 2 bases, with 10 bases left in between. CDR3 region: CASSVGGTQETQYF. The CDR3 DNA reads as TGTGCCAGCAGCGTTGGGGGGACACAAGAGACCCAGTACTTC.

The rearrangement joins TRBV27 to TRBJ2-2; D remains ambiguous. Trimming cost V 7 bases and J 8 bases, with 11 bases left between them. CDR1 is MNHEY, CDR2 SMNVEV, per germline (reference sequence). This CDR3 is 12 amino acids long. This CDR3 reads CASTFSGGELFF. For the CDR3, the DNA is TGTGCCAGCACTTTTAGTGGGGGGGAGCTGTTTTTT.

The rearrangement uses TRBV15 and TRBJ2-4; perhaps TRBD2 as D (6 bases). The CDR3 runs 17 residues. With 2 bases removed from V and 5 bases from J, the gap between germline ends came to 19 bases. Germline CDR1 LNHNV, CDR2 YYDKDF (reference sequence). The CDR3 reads CATSRNLGGRPQNIQYF. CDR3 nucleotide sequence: TGTGCCACCAGCAGAAACCTCGGGGGTCGACCCCAAAACATTCAGTACTTC. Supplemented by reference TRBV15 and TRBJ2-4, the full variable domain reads DAMVIQNPRYQVTQFGKPVTLSCSQTLNHNVMYWYQQKSSQAPKLLFHYYDKDFNNEADTPDNFQSRRPNTSFCFLDIRSPGLGDTAMYLCATSRNLGGRPQNIQYFGAGTRLSVL.

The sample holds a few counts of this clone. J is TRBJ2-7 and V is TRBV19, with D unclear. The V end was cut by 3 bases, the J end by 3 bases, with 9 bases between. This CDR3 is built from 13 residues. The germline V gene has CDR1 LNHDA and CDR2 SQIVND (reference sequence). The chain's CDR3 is CASSMARNYEQYF. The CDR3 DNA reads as TGTGCCAGTAGTATGGCTAGAAACTACGAGCAGTACTTC.

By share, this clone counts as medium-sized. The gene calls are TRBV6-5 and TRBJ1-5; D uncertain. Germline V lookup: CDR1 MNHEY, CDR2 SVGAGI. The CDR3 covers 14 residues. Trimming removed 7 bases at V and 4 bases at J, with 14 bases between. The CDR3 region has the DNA TGTGCCAGCAAGGCGGAGGGAGGGAATCAGCCCCAGCATTTT. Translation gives CASKAEGGNQPQHF.

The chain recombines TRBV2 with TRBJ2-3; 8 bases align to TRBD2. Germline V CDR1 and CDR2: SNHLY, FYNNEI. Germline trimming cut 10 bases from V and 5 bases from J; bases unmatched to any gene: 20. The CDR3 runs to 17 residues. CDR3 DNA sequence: TGTGCCACCCAAGGCGCTAGCGGGTCCCCAGGCGGAGATACGCAGTATTTT. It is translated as CATQGASGSPGGDTQYF.

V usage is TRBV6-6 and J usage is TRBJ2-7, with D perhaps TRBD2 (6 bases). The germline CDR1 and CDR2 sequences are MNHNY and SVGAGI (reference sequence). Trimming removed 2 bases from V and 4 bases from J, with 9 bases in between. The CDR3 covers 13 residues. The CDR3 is CASSYGGEYEQYF. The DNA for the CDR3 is TGTGCCAGCAGTTACGGAGGGGAGTACGAGCAGTACTTC.

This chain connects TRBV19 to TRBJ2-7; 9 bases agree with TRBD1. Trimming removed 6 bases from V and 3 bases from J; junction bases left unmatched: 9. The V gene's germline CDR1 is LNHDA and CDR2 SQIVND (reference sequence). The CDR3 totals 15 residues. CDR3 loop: CASSTGTGSFYEQYF. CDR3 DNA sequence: TGTGCCAGTAGCACCGGGACAGGGTCCTTCTACGAGCAGTACTTC. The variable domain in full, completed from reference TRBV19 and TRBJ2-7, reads DGGITQSPKYLFRKEGQNVTLSCEQNLNHDAMYWYRQDPGQGLRLIYYSQIVNDFQKGDIAEGYSVSREKKESFPLTVTSAQKNPTAFYLCASSTGTGSFYEQYFGPGTRLTVT.

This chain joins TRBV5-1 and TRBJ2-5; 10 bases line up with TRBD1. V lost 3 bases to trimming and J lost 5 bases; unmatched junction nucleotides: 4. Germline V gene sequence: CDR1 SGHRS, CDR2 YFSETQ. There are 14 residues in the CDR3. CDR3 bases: TGCGCCAGCAGCTACGGACAGGGGGGGGAGACCCAGTACTTC. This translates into CASSYGQGGETQYF.

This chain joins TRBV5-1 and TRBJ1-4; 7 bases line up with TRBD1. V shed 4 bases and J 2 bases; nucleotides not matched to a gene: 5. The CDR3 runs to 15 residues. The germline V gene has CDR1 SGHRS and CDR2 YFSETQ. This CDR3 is CASSGRDSTNEKLFF. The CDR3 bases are TGCGCCAGCAGCGGCCGGGACAGCACTAATGAAAAACTGTTTTTT.

CDR3 sequence reads: CASSSRTVTGELFF. For the CDR3, the DNA is TGTGCCAGCAGCTCAAGGACAGTCACCGGGGAGCTGTTTTTT. The V gene is TRBV7-2, the J gene TRBJ2-2, with a possible D match to TRBD1 (6 bases). The CDR3 sequence is 14 residues long. Trimming left V 4 bases short and J 4 bases short, with 10 bases between. Per germline, CDR1 SGHTA and CDR2 FQGNSA.

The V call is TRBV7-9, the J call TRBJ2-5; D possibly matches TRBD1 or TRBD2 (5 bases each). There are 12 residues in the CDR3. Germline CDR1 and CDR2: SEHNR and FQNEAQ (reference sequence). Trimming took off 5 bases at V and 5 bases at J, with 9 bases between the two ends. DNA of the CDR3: TGTGCCAGCAGCGGGGACGGGGAGACCCAGTACTTC. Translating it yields CASSGDGETQYF.

Here the CDR3 reads CAISDLGGNTEAFF. DNA for the CDR3: TGTGCCATCAGTGACCTTGGCGGGAACACTGAAGCTTTCTTT. The chain couples TRBV10-3 to TRBJ1-1; D remains ambiguous. CDR1 is ENHRY and CDR2 is SYGVKD in the germline V gene. The CDR3 consists of 14 residues. V dropped 3 bases and J dropped 1 base, with 9 bases sitting between them.

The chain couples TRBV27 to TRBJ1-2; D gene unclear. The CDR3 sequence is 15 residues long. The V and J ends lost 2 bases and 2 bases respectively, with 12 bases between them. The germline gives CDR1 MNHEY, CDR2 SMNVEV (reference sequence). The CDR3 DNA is TGTGCCAGCAGTTTAAGCGGACTCCAGAACTATGGCTACACCTTC. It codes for CASSLSGLQNYGYTF.

The CDR3, as DNA: TGTGCCACCAGCGTCGGCGGGACTCTTGGCCACGAGCAGTACTTC. Translated: CATSVGGTLGHEQYF. The V and J genes are TRBV15 and TRBJ2-7; tentative D call: TRBD2 (6 bases). V was trimmed by 5 bases and J by 5 bases, leaving 19 bases between them. The CDR3 spans 15 residues. Germline loops: CDR1 LNHNV, CDR2 YYDKDF (reference sequence).

CDR3 in amino acids: CASSAPGTPSYEQYF. CDR3 coding DNA: TGTGCCAGCAGTGCCCCCGGGACGCCTTCCTACGAGCAGTACTTC. The J gene is TRBJ2-7, the V gene TRBV6-5, with D perhaps being TRBD1 or TRBD2 (5 bases each). The CDR3 extends over 15 amino acids. The V end was cut by 5 bases, the J end by 1 base, with 15 bases between. CDR1 and CDR2 (germline): MNHEY, SVGAGI.

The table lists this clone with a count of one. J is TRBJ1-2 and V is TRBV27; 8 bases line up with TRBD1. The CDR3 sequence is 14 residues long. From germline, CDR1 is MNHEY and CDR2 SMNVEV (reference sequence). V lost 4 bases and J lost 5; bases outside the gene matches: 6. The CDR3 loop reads CASSWTGFGYGYTF. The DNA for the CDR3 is TGTGCCAGCAGTTGGACAGGGTTTGGTTATGGCTACACCTTC.

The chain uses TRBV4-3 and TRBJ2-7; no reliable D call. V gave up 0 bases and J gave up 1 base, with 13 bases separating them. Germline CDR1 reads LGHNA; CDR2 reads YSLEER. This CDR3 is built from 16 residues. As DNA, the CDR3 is TGCGCCAGCAGCCAAGATTCAGGAGCACAATCCTACGAGCAGTACTTC. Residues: CASSQDSGAQSYEQYF.

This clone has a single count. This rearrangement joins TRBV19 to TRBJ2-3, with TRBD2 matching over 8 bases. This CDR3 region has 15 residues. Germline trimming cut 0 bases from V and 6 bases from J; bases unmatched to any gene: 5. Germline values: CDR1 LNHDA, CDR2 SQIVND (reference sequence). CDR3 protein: CASSIDNSGADTQYF. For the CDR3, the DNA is TGTGCCAGTAGTATAGACAATAGCGGGGCGGATACGCAGTATTTT.

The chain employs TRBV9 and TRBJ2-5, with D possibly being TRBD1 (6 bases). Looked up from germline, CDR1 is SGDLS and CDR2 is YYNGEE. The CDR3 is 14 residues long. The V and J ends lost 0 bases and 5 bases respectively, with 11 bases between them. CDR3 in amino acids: CASSVVWTAETQYF. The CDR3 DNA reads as TGTGCCAGCAGCGTAGTCTGGACAGCCGAGACCCAGTACTTC.

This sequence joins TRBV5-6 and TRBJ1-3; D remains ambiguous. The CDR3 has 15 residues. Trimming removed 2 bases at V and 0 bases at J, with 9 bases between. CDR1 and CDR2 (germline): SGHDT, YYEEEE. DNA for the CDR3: TGTGCCAGCAGCTTTCGCACCCGCTCTGGAAACACCATATATTTT. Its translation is CASSFRTRSGNTIYF.

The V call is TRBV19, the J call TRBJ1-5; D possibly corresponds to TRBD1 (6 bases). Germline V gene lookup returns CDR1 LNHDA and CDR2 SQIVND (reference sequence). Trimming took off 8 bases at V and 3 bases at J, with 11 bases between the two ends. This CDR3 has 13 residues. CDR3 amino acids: CASRGTYNQPQHF. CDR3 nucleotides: TGTGCCAGTCGGGGGACATACAATCAGCCCCAGCATTTT. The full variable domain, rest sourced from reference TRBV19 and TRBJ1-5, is DGGITQSPKYLFRKEGQNVTLSCEQNLNHDAMYWYRQDPGQGLRLIYYSQIVNDFQKGDIAEGYSVSREKKESFPLTVTSAQKNPTAFYLCASRGTYNQPQHFGDGTRLSIL.

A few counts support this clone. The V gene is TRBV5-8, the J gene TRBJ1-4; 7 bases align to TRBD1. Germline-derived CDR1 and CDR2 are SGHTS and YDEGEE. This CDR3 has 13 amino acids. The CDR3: CASARQGGEKLFF. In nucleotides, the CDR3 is TGTGCTTCAGCCCGACAGGGTGGTGAAAAACTGTTTTTT.

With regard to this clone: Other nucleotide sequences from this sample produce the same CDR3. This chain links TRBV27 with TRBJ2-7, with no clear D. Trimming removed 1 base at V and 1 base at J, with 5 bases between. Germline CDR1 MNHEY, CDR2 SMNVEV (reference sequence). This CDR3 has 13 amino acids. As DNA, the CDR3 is TGTGCCAGCAGTTTATTTGGATCCTACGAGCAGTACTTC. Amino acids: CASSLFGSYEQYF.

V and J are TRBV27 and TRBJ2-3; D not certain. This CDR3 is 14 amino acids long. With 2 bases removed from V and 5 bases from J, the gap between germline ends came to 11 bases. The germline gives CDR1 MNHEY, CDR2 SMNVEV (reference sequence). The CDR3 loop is CASSLSSPVDTQYF. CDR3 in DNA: TGTGCCAGCAGTTTAAGTAGTCCGGTAGATACGCAGTATTTT.

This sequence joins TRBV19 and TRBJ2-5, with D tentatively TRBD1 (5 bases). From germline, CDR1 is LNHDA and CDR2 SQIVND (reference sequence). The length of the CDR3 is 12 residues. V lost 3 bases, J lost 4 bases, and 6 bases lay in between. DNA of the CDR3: TGTGCCAGTAGTATGGGGCGAGAGACCCAGTACTTC. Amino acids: CASSMGRETQYF.

In DNA, the CDR3 is TGTGCCAGCAGCCCAAGGTCGGCTGGGGGCAACTCCTACGAGCAGTACTTC. The encoded protein is CASSPRSAGGNSYEQYF. V gene TRBV7-9 combines with J gene TRBJ2-7, with a weak D call TRBD1 (6 bases). Germline V gene data show CDR1 as SEHNR and CDR2 as FQNEAQ (reference sequence). The CDR3 consists of 17 residues. Trimming stripped 5 bases from V and 0 bases from J, with 20 bases between.